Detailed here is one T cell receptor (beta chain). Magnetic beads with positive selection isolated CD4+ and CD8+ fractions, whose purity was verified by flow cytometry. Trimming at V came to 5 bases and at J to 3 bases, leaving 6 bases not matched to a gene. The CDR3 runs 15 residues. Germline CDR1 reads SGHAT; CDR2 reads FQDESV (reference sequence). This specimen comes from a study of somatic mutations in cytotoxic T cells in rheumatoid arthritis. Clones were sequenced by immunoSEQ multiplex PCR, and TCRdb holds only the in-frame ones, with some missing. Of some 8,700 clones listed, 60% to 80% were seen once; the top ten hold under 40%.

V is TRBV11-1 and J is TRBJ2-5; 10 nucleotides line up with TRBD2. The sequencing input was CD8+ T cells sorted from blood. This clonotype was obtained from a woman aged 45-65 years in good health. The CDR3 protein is CASSAGLAIEETQYF. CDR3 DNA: TGTGCCAGCAGCGCGGGACTAGCGATAGAAGAGACCCAGTACTTC.